This T cell receptor beta chain is drawn from a study of metastatic and nonmetastatic thyroid tumors. In the study overall: For malignant and benign thyroid patients, tumor or nodule tissue and blood were the sources whose repertoires were compared.

As handled by the study authors: Between-group CDR3 differences, defined by clinicopathological status, yielded a distant-metastasis classifier for papillary thyroid cancer. TCRdb reanalyzed the PCR reads with MiXCR. For this entry, the V and J calls and clone size follow TCRdb and not the study's own pipeline. The sample includes some 37,000 clones, roughly half of them seen just once. Germline lookup yields CDR1 SGHVS and CDR2 FQNEAQ. V lost 1 base to trimming and J lost 3 bases; unmatched junction nucleotides: 1. The CDR3 extends over 14 amino acids. There were no patients who had received any treatment before thyroid surgery.

The sequenced sample consisted of tumor tissue. The chain joins TRBV7-8 to TRBJ2-7; 9 nucleotides agree with TRBD1. The receptor comes from a male donor with papillary thyroid cancer or a benign thyroid nodule (not recorded which). Some clones in this sample may be carry-over from other donors' samples. CDR3 loop: CASSLGTGVYEQYF. The DNA of the CDR3 is TGTGCCAGCAGCTTAGGGACAGGGGTCTACGAGCAGTACTTC.